Sequencing of this T cell receptor (beta chain) was carried out in a study of blood T cell repertoires in COVID-19. The CDR3 runs 17 residues. Looked up from germline, CDR1 is SGHRS and CDR2 is YFSETQ. V was pared by 2 bases and J by 0 bases, with 12 bases between. Original processing notes: Amplification with reference gene primers provided the estimates of nucleated cell counts. The assay was immunoSEQ multiplex PCR, and TCRdb's table has in-frame clones only and misses some. Clone size and the V and J calls come from that table; the DNA yielded D and trimming. The table records around 290,000 clones, roughly 86% of them present only once.

This clonotype was sampled from a woman aged 25 to 39 who had recovered from COVID-19. The chain uses TRBV5-1 and TRBJ2-6, with D uncertain. The sequencing sample was made of PBMCs or T cells enriched from blood (not recorded which). CDR3: CASSFGSKSSGANVLTF. The CDR3, as DNA: TGCGCCAGCAGCTTTGGCAGTAAAAGCTCTGGGGCCAACGTCCTGACTTTC.